This TCR beta chain stems from a study of blood T cells in healthy people across ages. A second about 7 to 11 cycle PCR used barcoded and J-beta primers. A minimum of 2.5 million CDR3-containing paired-end reads was obtained for each sample. TCRdb re-called the 5' RACE reads with MiXCR, one entry per CDR3 protein. The sample carries 890,000 or so distinct CDR3 sequences, around 62% recorded once. Each donor had 9 to 10 milliliters of peripheral blood drawn. Each sample used at least 6 million PBMCs. V was shortened by 3 bases and J by 6 bases, with 13 bases between the two germline ends. Germline values: CDR1 SGHTA, CDR2 FQGNSA. The length of the CDR3 is 14 residues.

The gene calls are TRBV7-2 and TRBJ2-3; D perhaps matches TRBD2 (5 bases). The sample consisted of blood. The receptor comes from a man under 40 in good health. The CDR3 DNA follows: TGTGCCAGCAGCTTTAGGGCGACGGGGGATACGCAGTATTTT. Translated: CASSFRATGDTQYF.